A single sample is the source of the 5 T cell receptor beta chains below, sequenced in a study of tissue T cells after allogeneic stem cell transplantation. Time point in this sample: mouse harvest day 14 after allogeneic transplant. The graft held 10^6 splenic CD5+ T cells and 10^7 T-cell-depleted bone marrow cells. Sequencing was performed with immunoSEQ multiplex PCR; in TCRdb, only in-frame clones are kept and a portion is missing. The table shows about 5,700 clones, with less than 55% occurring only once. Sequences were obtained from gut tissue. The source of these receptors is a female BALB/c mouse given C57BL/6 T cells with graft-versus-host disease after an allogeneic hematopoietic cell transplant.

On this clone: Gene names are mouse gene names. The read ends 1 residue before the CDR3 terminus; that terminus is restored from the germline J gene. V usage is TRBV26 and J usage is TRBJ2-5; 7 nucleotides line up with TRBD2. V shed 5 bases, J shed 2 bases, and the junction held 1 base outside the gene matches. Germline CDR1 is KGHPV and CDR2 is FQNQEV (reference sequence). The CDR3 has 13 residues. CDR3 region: CASSTGVQDTQYF. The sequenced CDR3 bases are TGTGCCAGCAGTACTGGGGTCCAAGACACCCAGTAC.

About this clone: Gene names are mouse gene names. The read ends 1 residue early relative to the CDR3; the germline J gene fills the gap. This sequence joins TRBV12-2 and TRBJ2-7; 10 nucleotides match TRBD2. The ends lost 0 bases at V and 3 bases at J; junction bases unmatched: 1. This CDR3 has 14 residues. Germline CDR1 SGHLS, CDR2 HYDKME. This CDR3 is CASSLGLGVYEQYF. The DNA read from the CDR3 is TGTGCCAGCTCTCTCGGACTGGGGGTCTATGAACAGTAC.

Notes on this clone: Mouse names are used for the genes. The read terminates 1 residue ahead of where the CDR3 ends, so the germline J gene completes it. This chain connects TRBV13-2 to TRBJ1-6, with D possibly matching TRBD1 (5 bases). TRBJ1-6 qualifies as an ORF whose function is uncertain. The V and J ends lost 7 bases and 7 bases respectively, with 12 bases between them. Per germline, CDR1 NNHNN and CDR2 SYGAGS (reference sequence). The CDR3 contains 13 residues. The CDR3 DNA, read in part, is TGTGCCAGCAGTGGCAGGGACAATTCGCCCCTCTAC. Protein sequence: CASSGRDNSPLY. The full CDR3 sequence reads CASSGRDNSPLYF.

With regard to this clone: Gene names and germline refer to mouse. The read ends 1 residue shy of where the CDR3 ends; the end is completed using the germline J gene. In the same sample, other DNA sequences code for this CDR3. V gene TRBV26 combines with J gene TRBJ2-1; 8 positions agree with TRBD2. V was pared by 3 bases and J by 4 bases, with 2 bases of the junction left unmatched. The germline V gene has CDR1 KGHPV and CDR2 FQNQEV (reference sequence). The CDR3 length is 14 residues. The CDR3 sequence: CASSLGGGYAEQFF. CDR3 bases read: TGTGCCAGCAGTCTTGGGGGGGGTTATGCTGAGCAGTTC.

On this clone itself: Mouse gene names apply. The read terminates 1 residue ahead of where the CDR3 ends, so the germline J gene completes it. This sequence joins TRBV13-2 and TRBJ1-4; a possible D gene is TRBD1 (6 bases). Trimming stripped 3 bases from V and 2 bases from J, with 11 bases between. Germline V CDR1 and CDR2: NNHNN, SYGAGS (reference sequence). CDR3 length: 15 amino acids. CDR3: CASGGGTQSNERLFF. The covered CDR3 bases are TGTGCCAGCGGTGGCGGGACACAATCCAACGAAAGATTATTT.